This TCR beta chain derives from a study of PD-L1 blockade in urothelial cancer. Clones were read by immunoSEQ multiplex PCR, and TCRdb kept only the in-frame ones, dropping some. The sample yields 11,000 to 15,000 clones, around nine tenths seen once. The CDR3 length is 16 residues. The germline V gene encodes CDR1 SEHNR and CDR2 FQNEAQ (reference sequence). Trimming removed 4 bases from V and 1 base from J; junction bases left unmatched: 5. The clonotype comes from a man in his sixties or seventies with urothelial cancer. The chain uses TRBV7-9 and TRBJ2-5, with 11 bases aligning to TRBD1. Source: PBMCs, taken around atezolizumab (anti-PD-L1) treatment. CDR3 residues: CASSWGTGGGQETQYF. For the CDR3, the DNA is TGTGCCAGCAGCTGGGGGACAGGGGGGGGCCAAGAGACCCAGTACTTC.